This TCR beta chain was observed in a study of blood T cell repertoires in COVID-19. Study in general: The study drew acute and convalescent COVID-19 samples from the United States, Italy and Spain. PBMCs, B-cell-depleted T cells, or T cells provided the cDNA or gDNA that made up the material.

Profiled with immunoSEQ multiplex PCR; TCRdb holds only in-frame clones, not every one. The sample contains a few hundred thousand clones, roughly 91% of which appear only once. This clonotype originated in a woman aged 25 to 39 with COVID-19, enrolled during active disease. The sequencing input was peripheral blood.

Here the CDR3 reads CASSLQGLYYNEQFF. The CDR3 DNA follows: TGTGCCAGCAGTTTACAGGGCCTGTACTACAATGAGCAGTTCTTC. The chain combines TRBV27 with TRBJ2-1; D perhaps matches TRBD1 (5 bases). CDR1 is MNHEY, CDR2 SMNVEV, per germline (reference sequence). V lost 2 bases, J lost 3 bases, and 11 bases lay in between. The CDR3 spans 15 residues.